This T cell receptor beta chain was captured in a study of blood T cell repertoires in COVID-19. Study background: The origin of the acute and convalescent COVID-19 samples was the United States, Italy and Spain. The cDNA or gDNA used as material had been derived from T cells, B-cell-depleted T cells, or PBMCs.

The V and J ends lost 3 bases and 1 base respectively, with 7 bases between them. The CDR3 consists of 14 residues. Germline V gene lookup returns CDR1 MNHEY and CDR2 SMNVEV (reference sequence). How the authors handled the data: Reference gene primer amplification in the assay estimated nucleated cell counts. Produced via immunoSEQ multiplex PCR; TCRdb's table is partial and in-frame only. That table furnishes V, J and clone size, whereas the DNA furnished D and trimming. The profile shows a few hundred thousand clones, roughly 82% of them singletons. The source is a woman aged 40 to 55 who had recovered from COVID-19. Sequencing input: peripheral blood. V is TRBV27 and J is TRBJ1-3; D is unclear. The CDR3 spells CASSLRESGNTIYF. The CDR3 coding sequence is TGTGCCAGCAGTTTGAGGGAATCTGGAAACACCATATATTTT.